A selection of T cell receptor beta chains follows, all from one sample in a study of T cell changes during pregnancy in multiple sclerosis. The method was immunoSEQ multiplex PCR; TCRdb's version includes in-frame clones alone and lacks a portion of them. The sample shows some 80,000 clones, roughly 95% of them seen only once. This sample comprised peripheral blood, obtained in the second trimester of pregnancy. The receptors originated from a female donor with multiple sclerosis, enrolled in a pregnancy study. The CDR3 runs from the conserved cysteine through the conserved F or W. Fields, in order: clone size, D gene, J gene, V gene, CDR3 protein, CDR3 DNA. The D gene is left open where the match is weak. Clone size appears in some rows only: once, few, many, or a class for an expanded clone.

clone_size: NA; d_call: TRBD1; j_call: TRBJ2-1; v_call: TRBV6-5; cdr3_aa: CASSSTGVGNEQFF; cdr3_nt: TGTGCCAGCAGTTCCACAGGGGTAGGCAATGAGCAGTTCTTC
clone_size: once; d_call: TRBD1; j_call: TRBJ2-7; v_call: TRBV7-2; cdr3_aa: CASSPGQAYYEQYF; cdr3_nt: TGTGCCAGCAGCCCCGGACAGGCGTACTACGAGCAGTACTTC
clone_size: NA; d_call: NA; j_call: TRBJ1-2; v_call: TRBV5-1; cdr3_aa: CASSLDYWDGRYGYTF; cdr3_nt: TGCGCCAGCAGCTTGGATTATTGGGACGGGAGGTATGGCTACACCTTC
clone_size: NA; d_call: TRBD1; j_call: TRBJ1-1; v_call: TRBV6-1; cdr3_aa: CATRDRAVTEAFF; cdr3_nt: TGTGCCACCCGAGACAGGGCTGTCACTGAAGCTTTCTTT
clone_size: once; d_call: NA; j_call: TRBJ1-1; v_call: TRBV28; cdr3_aa: CASSLARDISHTEAFF; cdr3_nt: TGTGCCAGCAGTTTAGCCCGGGACATTTCACACACTGAAGCTTTCTTT
clone_size: NA; d_call: NA; j_call: TRBJ2-2; v_call: TRBV4-3; cdr3_aa: CASSQAGDRELFF; cdr3_nt: TGCGCCAGCAGCCAAGCAGGTGATCGGGAGCTGTTTTTT
clone_size: NA; d_call: NA; j_call: TRBJ2-1; v_call: TRBV5-1; cdr3_aa: CASSLVGLGAVDEQFF; cdr3_nt: TGCGCCAGCAGCTTGGTAGGTCTTGGGGCGGTGGATGAGCAGTTCTTC
clone_size: NA; d_call: TRBD2; j_call: TRBJ2-7; v_call: TRBV9; cdr3_aa: CASSVDTSGSYEQYF; cdr3_nt: TGTGCCAGCAGCGTAGATACTAGCGGGAGTTACGAGCAGTACTTC
clone_size: NA; d_call: TRBD2; j_call: TRBJ2-5; v_call: TRBV5-4; cdr3_aa: CASSPKKAGLNQETQYF; cdr3_nt: TGTGCCAGCAGCCCCAAGAAAGCGGGGCTAAACCAAGAGACCCAGTACTTC
clone_size: NA; d_call: TRBD2; j_call: TRBJ2-1; v_call: TRBV7-2; cdr3_aa: CASSKGAGVGAYNEQFF; cdr3_nt: TGTGCCAGCAGTAAAGGGGCGGGAGTAGGCGCCTACAATGAGCAGTTCTTC
clone_size: NA; d_call: TRBD1; j_call: TRBJ2-3; v_call: TRBV27; cdr3_aa: CASSQDRGSWDFTDTQYF; cdr3_nt: TGTGCCAGCAGTCAGGACAGGGGGAGTTGGGACTTCACAGATACGCAGTATTTT
clone_size: NA; d_call: TRBD1; j_call: TRBJ2-5; v_call: TRBV11-2; cdr3_aa: CASSLGQGARETQYF; cdr3_nt: TGTGCCAGCAGCTTAGGACAGGGGGCGCGAGAGACCCAGTACTTC
clone_size: NA; d_call: NA; j_call: TRBJ2-6; v_call: TRBV29-1; cdr3_aa: CSVAVRAEGANVLTF; cdr3_nt: TGCAGCGTTGCTGTCAGGGCAGAAGGGGCCAACGTCCTGACTTTC
clone_size: NA; d_call: TRBD1; j_call: TRBJ1-5; v_call: TRBV30; cdr3_aa: CAWSLRTGGIPNGQPQHF; cdr3_nt: TGTGCCTGGAGTCTCAGGACAGGAGGAATCCCCAACGGTCAGCCCCAGCATTTT